The present entry profiles one T cell receptor beta chain with its context. This specimen comes from a study of pediatric ulcerative colitis. Rectal tissue came from one to two pinch biopsies taken at colonoscopy. Before the diagnostic colonoscopy, ulcerative colitis patients were free of immunosuppressive medication. The J segment lost 5 bases and the V segment lost 6 bases, leaving 7 bases of the junction unmatched. This CDR3 is built from 15 residues. Germline CDR1 and CDR2: SNHLY and FYNNEI. The data were produced by immunoSEQ multiplex PCR, yet TCRdb's version contains in-frame clones alone and is incomplete. The sample has approximately 38,000 clones; roughly 71% are singletons.

This TCR was sampled from a boy between 5 and 17 years old with severe ulcerative colitis. The chain is built from TRBV2 and TRBJ2-2, with 9 nucleotides matching TRBD1. Input material: gut tissue. The CDR3 DNA sequence: TGTGCCAGCAGCCGGGACAGGGAGATTACCGGGGAGCTGTTTTTT. Its translation is CASSRDREITGELFF.